This T cell receptor (beta chain) was profiled in a study of immune heterogeneity within non-small cell lung tumors. Study-level points and caveats: Recurring identical dominant CDR3 beta clonotypes were observed across tumor sites within a patient, together with site-unique high-frequency clones.

Multiplex PCR amplified the TCR beta CDR3 region. Its first round ran for roughly 10 cycles with 32 V and 13 J primers. MiXCR, applied by TCRdb to the multiplex PCR reads, yields one record per CDR3 protein. The sample includes roughly 3,200 distinct CDR3 sequences, roughly a sixth of them seen just once. There are many counts of this clonotype. Its antigen is unidentified. The starting template was genomic DNA from bulk tumor, approximately 620 ng per sample. Several biopsies per primary tumor were taken during surgery, spaced as far apart as possible. Newly diagnosed with untreated non-small cell lung cancer, the patients underwent curative surgery. The sample comprised lung tumor tissue. The clonotype was recovered from a man over 45 with non-small cell lung cancer.

DNA of the CDR3: TGCGCCAGCAGCTTGAACGCCTACGAGCAGTACTTC. Amino acids: CASSLNAYEQYF. The chain recombines TRBV5-1 with TRBJ2-7; D gene unclear. This CDR3 region has 12 residues. Germline V gene lookup returns CDR1 SGHRS and CDR2 YFSETQ. V lost 1 base, J lost 2 bases, and 4 bases lay in between.